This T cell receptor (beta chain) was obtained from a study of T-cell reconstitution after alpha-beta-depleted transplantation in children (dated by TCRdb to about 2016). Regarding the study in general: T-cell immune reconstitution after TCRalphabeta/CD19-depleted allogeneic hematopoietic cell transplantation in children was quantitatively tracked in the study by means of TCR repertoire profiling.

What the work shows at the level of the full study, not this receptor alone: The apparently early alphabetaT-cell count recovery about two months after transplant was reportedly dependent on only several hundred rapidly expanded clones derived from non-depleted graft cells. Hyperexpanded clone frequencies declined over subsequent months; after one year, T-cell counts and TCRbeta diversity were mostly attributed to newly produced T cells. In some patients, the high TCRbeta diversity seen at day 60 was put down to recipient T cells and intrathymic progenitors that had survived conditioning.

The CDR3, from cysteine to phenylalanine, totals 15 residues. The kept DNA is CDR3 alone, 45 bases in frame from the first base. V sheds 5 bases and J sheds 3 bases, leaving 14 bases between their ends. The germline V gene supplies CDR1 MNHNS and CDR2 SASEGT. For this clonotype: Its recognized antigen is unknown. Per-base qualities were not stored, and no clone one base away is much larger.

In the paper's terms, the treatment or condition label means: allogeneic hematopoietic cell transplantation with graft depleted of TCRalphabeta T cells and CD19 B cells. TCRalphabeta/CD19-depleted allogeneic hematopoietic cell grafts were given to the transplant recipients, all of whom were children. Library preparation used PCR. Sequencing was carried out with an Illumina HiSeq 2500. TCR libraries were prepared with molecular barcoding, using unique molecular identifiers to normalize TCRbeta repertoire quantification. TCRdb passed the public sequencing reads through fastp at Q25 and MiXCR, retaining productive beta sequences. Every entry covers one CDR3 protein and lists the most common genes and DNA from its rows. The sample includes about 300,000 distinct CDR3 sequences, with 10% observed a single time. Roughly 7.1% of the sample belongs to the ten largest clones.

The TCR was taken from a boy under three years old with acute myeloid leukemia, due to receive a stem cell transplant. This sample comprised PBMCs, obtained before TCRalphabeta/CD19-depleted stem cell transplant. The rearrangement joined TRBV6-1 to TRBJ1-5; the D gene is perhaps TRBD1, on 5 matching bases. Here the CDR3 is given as CASSQPGRVNQPQHF. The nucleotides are TGTGCCAGCAGTCAACCAGGGAGGGTCAATCAGCCCCAGCATTTT.